The 9 T cell receptor beta chains presented below share a single source sample, sequenced in a study of memory CD4+ T cells and cytomegalovirus serostatus. The table came from immunoSEQ multiplex PCR; TCRdb's copy has only in-frame clones and leaves some out. The sample contains about 59,000 clones, around 81% of which appear only once. The sort gate was single viable CD3+CD4+CD8-CD45RO+ cells for memory CD4+ T cells. The material sequenced was memory CD4+ T cells from blood. The receptors originated from an adult in good health and CMV-seronegative. Some clones in this sample may be carry-over from other donors' samples.

V and J are TRBV2 and TRBJ1-4; 10 bases are shared with TRBD1. Germline values: CDR1 SNHLY, CDR2 FYNNEI. Trimming at V came to 7 bases and at J to 6 bases, leaving 5 bases not matched to a gene. This CDR3 region has 14 residues. CDR3 in amino acids: CASKTGTGDEKLFF. DNA for the CDR3: TGTGCCAGCAAGACCGGGACAGGGGATGAAAAACTGTTTTTT.

This chain connects TRBV5-1 to TRBJ1-4; the D is unclear. This CDR3 region has 13 residues. Germline lookup yields CDR1 SGHRS and CDR2 YFSETQ. V was trimmed by 2 bases and J by 7 bases, leaving 9 bases between them. The CDR3 is CASSFGVGEKLFF. Written as DNA, the CDR3 is TGCGCCAGCAGCTTCGGGGTCGGTGAAAAACTGTTTTTT.

This clone was counted only a few times. The chain couples TRBV11-2 to TRBJ1-4, with 8 nucleotides matching TRBD1. J lost 11 bases, V lost 3 bases, and 8 bases had no gene match. The CDR3 spans 14 residues. CDR1 and CDR2 (germline): SGHAT, FQNNGV. CDR3 sequence: CASSFRQGAGKLFF. The CDR3 nucleotides are TGTGCCAGCAGCTTCCGGCAGGGGGCAGGGAAACTGTTTTTT.

V and J are TRBV7-2 and TRBJ2-7; D is unclear. V lost 5 bases, J lost 2 bases, and 13 bases lay in between. Germline V lookup: CDR1 SGHTA, CDR2 FQGNSA. The CDR3 is 14 amino acids. CDR3: CASSRHSDPYEQYF. CDR3 in DNA: TGTGCCAGCAGCCGACACAGCGATCCCTACGAGCAGTACTTC.

CDR3: CASSPPGGYGYTF. DNA of the CDR3: TGTGCCAGCTCACCACCGGGAGGCTATGGCTACACCTTC. The chain combines TRBV18 with TRBJ1-2; D is ambiguous. V was clipped by 0 bases and J by 4 bases, with 6 bases between them. The germline gives CDR1 KGHSH, CDR2 LQKENI. The CDR3 sequence is 13 residues long.

J is TRBJ1-5 and V is TRBV6-5; possibly TRBD1 for D (5 bases). V dropped 8 bases and J dropped 0 bases, with 11 bases sitting between them. The CDR3 runs to 14 residues. Germline CDR1 is MNHEY and CDR2 is SVGAGI. The DNA for the CDR3 is TGTGCCAGCCAGGGATGGGGTAGCAATCAGCCCCAGCATTTT. Translating gives CASQGWGSNQPQHF.

The chain recombines TRBV4-1 with TRBJ1-3, with D maybe TRBD1 (5 bases). CDR1 MGHRA and CDR2 YSYEKL come from the germline V gene. The V end lost 0 bases, the J end lost 0 bases, and 27 bases lay between the germline ends. The CDR3 length is 22 residues. The CDR3 loop is CASSQEGLSGTLSRISGNTIYF. CDR3 sequence (DNA): TGCGCCAGCAGCCAAGAAGGCCTCTCCGGGACCCTATCCCGAATCTCTGGAAACACCATATATTTT.

This clone was recorded only once. The chain joins TRBV19 to TRBJ2-1, with TRBD2 identical over 9 bases. Per the germline V gene, CDR1 is LNHDA and CDR2 is SQIVND (reference sequence). The ends lost 10 bases at V and 0 bases at J; junction bases unmatched: 16. This CDR3 is built from 18 residues. As DNA, the CDR3 is TGTGCCACGAGGCCCCCAGGGACTAGCAGCCGCTCCTACAATGAGCAGTTCTTC. This encodes CATRPPGTSSRSYNEQFF.

The chain is built from TRBV11-2 and TRBJ1-1; tentatively, D is TRBD1 (6 bases). This CDR3 has 17 amino acids. Germline V gene sequence: CDR1 SGHAT, CDR2 FQNNGV. With 0 bases removed from V and 4 bases from J, the gap between germline ends came to 18 bases. Here the CDR3 reads CASSLDLWGARSTEAFF. CDR3 nucleotide sequence: TGTGCCAGCAGCTTAGATCTGTGGGGGGCGAGGAGCACTGAAGCTTTCTTT.